Listed here are 21 T cell receptor beta chains from one sample, sequenced in a study of cytomegalovirus exposure and HLA in healthy donors. The protocol was immunoSEQ multiplex PCR, while the TCRdb copy is restricted to in-frame clones and leaves out a portion. The table lists approximately 62,000 clones, around 90% of them singletons. Sequencing was done on a sample of PBMCs. Receptor source: a woman aged 18 to 35 in good health and CMV-seronegative.

The gene calls are TRBV7-8 and TRBJ1-2; D gene uncertain. V dropped 1 base and J dropped 4 bases, with 4 bases sitting between them. From germline, CDR1 is SGHVS and CDR2 FQNEAQ. The CDR3 loop spans 12 amino acids. The chain's CDR3 is CASSLVAYGYTF. CDR3 nucleotides: TGTGCCAGCAGCTTAGTGGCCTATGGCTACACCTTC.

V usage is TRBV7-2 and J usage is TRBJ1-3, with D unclear. Trimming left V 3 bases short and J 0 bases short, with 9 bases between. Germline V lookup: CDR1 SGHTA, CDR2 FQGNSA. This CDR3 comprises 15 residues. The CDR3 DNA reads TGTGCCAGCAGCTTCGGCGGGTACTCTGGAAACACCATATATTTT. It translates to CASSFGGYSGNTIYF.

The chain employs TRBV9 and TRBJ1-2; 8 positions match TRBD1. The CDR3 totals 15 residues. V trimming: 2 bases; J trimming: 2 bases; junction bases outside the gene matches: 5. CDR1 and CDR2 (germline): SGDLS, YYNGEE. In DNA, the CDR3 is TGTGCCAGCAGCGTCGGACAGGGTGGGAACTATGGCTACACCTTC. Its protein product is CASSVGQGGNYGYTF.

The chain uses TRBV7-9 and TRBJ2-7; no firm D call. Trimming left V 3 bases short and J 0 bases short, with 12 bases between. This CDR3 contains 15 residues. Germline V lookup: CDR1 SEHNR, CDR2 FQNEAQ (reference sequence). The CDR3 DNA follows: TGTGCCAGCAGCTTTGCCCGGGTAAGCTCCTACGAGCAGTACTTC. It codes for CASSFARVSSYEQYF.

The chain has TRBV9 and TRBJ2-1; TRBD2 agrees at 8 bases. The CDR3 sequence is 15 residues long. Unmatched junction bases numbered 9, after V lost 0 bases and J lost 10 bases. Germline V lookup: CDR1 SGDLS, CDR2 YYNGEE. The CDR3 nucleotides are TGTGCCAGCAGCGTAGCGACGGGGGGGCGTGTGGAGCAGTTCTTC. Amino acid sequence: CASSVATGGRVEQFF.

The chain uses TRBV10-2 and TRBJ2-1, with 10 bases lining up with TRBD2. The CDR3 spans 13 residues. Unmatched junction bases numbered 2, after V lost 8 bases and J lost 4 bases. Germline V gene lookup returns CDR1 WSHSY and CDR2 SAAADI. CDR3 in DNA: TGCGCCAGCTCAGCGGGAGGGTACAATGAGCAGTTCTTC. As protein: CASSAGGYNEQFF.

This clone occurred once. J is TRBJ2-1 and V is TRBV28, with TRBD2 identical over 7 bases. The J segment lost 5 bases and the V segment lost 8 bases, leaving 6 bases of the junction unmatched. Germline V CDR1 and CDR2: MDHEN, SYDVKM. The CDR3 length is 13 residues. For the CDR3, the DNA is TGTGCCAGCGGGGACTACGGGGACAATGAGCAGTTCTTC. Residues: CASGDYGDNEQFF.

The V gene is TRBV7-8, the J gene TRBJ2-7; TRBD1 might be the D (6 bases). This CDR3 has 14 amino acids. The ends were cut back, 1 base at V and 2 bases at J, with 9 bases in the middle. The germline V gene encodes CDR1 SGHVS and CDR2 FQNEAQ. The CDR3 coding sequence is TGTGCCAGCAGCTTAGTTTGGGACACCTACGAGCAGTACTTC. Its protein product is CASSLVWDTYEQYF.

The chain uses TRBV28 and TRBJ2-7; 9 bases match TRBD2. The CDR3 sequence is 15 residues long. Germline V gene sequence: CDR1 MDHEN, CDR2 SYDVKM. V was clipped by 5 bases and J by 3 bases; unmatched bases: 8. CDR3 sequence reads: CASSSMASGVYEQYF. The CDR3 nucleotides are TGTGCCAGCAGTAGCATGGCTAGCGGGGTCTACGAGCAGTACTTC.

The chain uses TRBV28 and TRBJ2-7, with 8 nucleotides matching TRBD2. The CDR3 runs to 16 residues. Germline assignment: CDR1 MDHEN and CDR2 SYDVKM. V shed 6 bases and J 0 bases; nucleotides not matched to a gene: 10. CDR3 loop: CASSASSGIISYEQYF. CDR3 DNA sequence: TGTGCCAGCAGCGCTAGTAGCGGGATTATCTCCTACGAGCAGTACTTC.

The V call is TRBV19, the J call TRBJ1-5; tentative D call: TRBD1 (5 bases). This CDR3 is 15 amino acids long. Per germline, CDR1 LNHDA and CDR2 SQIVND (reference sequence). V lost 1 base and J lost 4, with 11 bases in between. Here the CDR3 DNA reads TGTGCCAGTAGTATAGCCAGGACATCGAATCAGCCCCAGCATTTT. It is translated as CASSIARTSNQPQHF.

V gene TRBV15 combines with J gene TRBJ1-1, with 9 positions matching TRBD1. CDR1 LNHNV and CDR2 YYDKDF come from the germline V gene (reference sequence). CDR3 length equals 18 residues. V lost 0 bases, J lost 2 bases, and 10 bases stayed unmatched. Written as DNA, the CDR3 is TGTGCCACCAGCAGAGATTTGGGGACAGGGCCTGTTAACACTGAAGCTTTCTTT. Translation gives CATSRDLGTGPVNTEAFF.

V is TRBV7-9 and J is TRBJ2-2; 9 positions agree with TRBD1. J was trimmed by 4 bases and V by 3 bases; bases with no gene match: 3. This CDR3 is 15 amino acids long. Per the germline V gene, CDR1 is SEHNR and CDR2 is FQNEAQ (reference sequence). The CDR3 spells CASSLGQGVTGELFF. DNA for the CDR3: TGTGCCAGCAGCTTGGGACAGGGTGTCACCGGGGAGCTGTTTTTT.

V usage is TRBV27 and J usage is TRBJ2-7; D perhaps matches TRBD2 (5 bases). This CDR3 region has 15 residues. The germline gives CDR1 MNHEY, CDR2 SMNVEV (reference sequence). V gave up 0 bases and J gave up 7 bases, with 16 bases separating them. CDR3 sequence: CASSLSFGGSGEQYF. The CDR3 nucleotides are TGTGCCAGCAGTTTATCATTTGGCGGGTCGGGGGAGCAGTACTTC.

J is TRBJ1-2 and V is TRBV7-2; tentative D call: TRBD1 (5 bases). Germline assignment: CDR1 SGHTA and CDR2 FQGNSA. Deletions cut 5 bases from V and 4 bases from J, with 11 bases between. The CDR3 runs 13 residues. The CDR3 DNA reads as TGTGCCAGCAGCCAGACAGACTTCTATGGCTACACCTTC. Its translation is CASSQTDFYGYTF.

This clone has a handful of counts. The chain links TRBV4-1 to TRBJ1-2, with 8 bases aligning to TRBD1. The CDR3 consists of 14 residues. Germline V gene lookup returns CDR1 MGHRA and CDR2 YSYEKL. Germline trimming cut 5 bases from V and 8 bases from J; bases unmatched to any gene: 10. The CDR3: CASSSLQGAGGYTF. CDR3 bases: TGCGCCAGCAGCTCGTTGCAGGGGGCGGGGGGCTACACCTTC.

The chain joins TRBV4-1 to TRBJ2-2, with 10 nucleotides matching TRBD2. The CDR3 is made up of 16 amino acids. With 0 bases clipped from V and 3 bases from J, the junction kept 1 base outside the gene matches. Looked up from germline, CDR1 is MGHRA and CDR2 is YSYEKL. CDR3 residues: CASSQEGTSDTGELFF. The CDR3 DNA reads as TGCGCCAGCAGCCAAGAAGGGACTAGCGACACCGGGGAGCTGTTTTTT.

This chain connects TRBV6-5 to TRBJ1-1; 8 bases align to TRBD1. Germline CDR1 and CDR2: MNHEY and SVGAGI. The length of the CDR3 is 15 residues. Trimming removed 2 bases from V and 4 bases from J; junction bases left unmatched: 6. For the CDR3, the DNA is TGTGCCAGCAGTTACGGGGACAGGAGCGGCACTGAAGCTTTCTTT. Its translation: CASSYGDRSGTEAFF.

This chain links TRBV5-1 with TRBJ2-4, with TRBD2 as a possible D gene (6 bases). The length of the CDR3 is 12 residues. Germline lookup yields CDR1 SGHRS and CDR2 YFSETQ. The germline V and J ends were trimmed by 5 bases and 9 bases, with 12 bases remaining between them. Here the CDR3 reads CASSRDSSIQYF. The CDR3 coding sequence is TGCGCCAGCAGTCGGGACTCGTCCATTCAGTACTTC.

The chain links TRBV27 to TRBJ2-7; D unclear. This CDR3 has 15 residues. CDR1 and CDR2 (germline): MNHEY, SMNVEV (reference sequence). Trimming pared 3 bases from V and 5 bases from J, leaving 17 bases between. CDR3 loop: CASSFSQHLLDEQYF. The CDR3 DNA follows: TGTGCCAGCAGTTTTTCTCAGCATCTTCTAGACGAGCAGTACTTC.

V usage is TRBV5-5 and J usage is TRBJ2-7, with a possible D match to TRBD2 (6 bases). V lost 6 bases and J 7 bases, leaving 14 bases between the germline ends. From germline, CDR1 is SGHKS and CDR2 YYEKEE (reference sequence). The CDR3 is 12 residues long. CDR3: CASIRTKGEQYF. The CDR3 DNA sequence: TGTGCCAGCATCCGGACTAAAGGGGAGCAGTACTTC.